Below, 6 T cell receptor beta chains from the same sample are listed, as sequenced in a study of T cells in Graves' hyperthyroidism and ophthalmopathy. TCR beta CDR3 sequences were amplified from RNA transcripts. Initially, a first-round RT-PCR of the TCR CDR3 employed the HTBI primer set. Each CDR3 protein is one row after TCRdb ran MiXCR on the multiplex PCR reads. The sample includes about 180,000 distinct CDR3 sequences, 9.4% of them seen just once. Sequenced: blood. The receptor source for this set is a young woman with Graves' hyperthyroidism that later progressed to Graves' ophthalmopathy.

This clonotype was seen many times. The chain is built from TRBV12-3 or TRBV12-4 and TRBJ2-7, with 7 bases matching TRBD1. This CDR3 region has 13 residues. V shed 5 bases and J 3 bases; nucleotides not matched to a gene: 4. DNA of the CDR3: TGTGCCAGCAGTAACCGGGACAGCTACGAGCAGTACTTC. Translated, it gives CASSNRDSYEQYF.

At least ten counts were recorded for this clonotype. The chain has TRBV2 and TRBJ2-7; the match to TRBD2 covers 8 bases. The CDR3 has 15 amino acids. With 4 bases clipped from V and 2 bases from J, the junction kept 7 bases outside the gene matches. Germline V gene data show CDR1 as SNHLY and CDR2 as FYNNEI. The CDR3 protein is CASSAGGRLPYEQYF. The CDR3, as DNA: TGTGCCAGCAGTGCGGGGGGGCGCCTACCCTACGAGCAGTACTTC.

The sample holds many counts of this clonotype. The chain links TRBV30 to TRBJ1-4; 7 positions match TRBD1. Germline trimming cut 5 bases from V and 6 bases from J; bases unmatched to any gene: 6. CDR3 length equals 13 residues. Germline-derived CDR1 and CDR2 are GTSNPN and SVGIG (reference sequence). The CDR3 region has the DNA TGTGCCTGGGCCAGGGGGAGATATGAAAAACTGTTTTTT. Amino acid sequence: CAWARGRYEKLFF.

At least ten counts were recorded for this clonotype. The chain combines TRBV20-1 with TRBJ1-2; D gene uncertain. The germline gives CDR1 DFQATT, CDR2 SNEGSKA (reference sequence). The CDR3 is 12 amino acids. V was shortened by 1 base and J by 2 bases, with 5 bases between the two germline ends. The CDR3 sequence: CSARVGNYGYTF. Written as DNA, the CDR3 is TGCAGTGCTAGAGTGGGGAACTATGGCTACACCTTC.

This clonotype has ten or more counts. The chain joins TRBV20-1 to TRBJ2-2, with D perhaps TRBD1 (7 bases). CDR1 is DFQATT, CDR2 SNEGSKA, per germline (reference sequence). CDR3 size: 15 residues. V was trimmed by 1 base and J by 4 bases, leaving 13 bases between them. CDR3 sequence: CSARVQGRITGELFF. In DNA, the CDR3 is TGCAGTGCTAGAGTACAGGGGAGGATCACCGGGGAGCTGTTTTTT.

CDR3 DNA: TGTGCCAGCAGTTTAGGGGGTAGGGGGAAGGGGTTCGGGCAGTACTTC. Amino acid sequence: CASSLGGRGKGFGQYF. The V call is TRBV27, the J call TRBJ2-7; perhaps TRBD1 as D (6 bases). Germline assignment: CDR1 MNHEY and CDR2 SMNVEV (reference sequence). The CDR3 consists of 16 residues. V dropped 2 bases and J dropped 9 bases, with 23 bases sitting between them.